The 21 T cell receptor beta chains presented below share a single source sample, sequenced in a study of vaccination effects on CD4 cells after COVID-19. These receptors have no known antigen. Data came from immunoSEQ multiplex PCR; TCRdb stores just in-frame clones and leaves some out. The sample has roughly 53,000 clones; roughly 73% are singletons. After expansion with viral peptide pools in the ViraFEST assay, antigen-specific CD4+ T cells were sequenced. Isolating CD4+ T cells followed more than eight days of culture. Vaccine recipients lacked prior SARS-CoV-2 infection and had negative nucleocapsid antibodies. The specimen comprised CD4+ T cells from PBMCs cultured with HCoV-OC43 spike peptides, sampled before COVID-19 vaccination. Subset denoted: HCoV-OC43 spike overlapping peptide pool stimulation. The source is a human donor who received a COVID-19 vaccine.

The genes are TRBV24-1 and TRBJ2-2; 9 nucleotides line up with TRBD1. In germline, CDR1 is KGHDR, CDR2 SFDVKD. Unmatched junction bases numbered 12, after V lost 1 base and J lost 7 bases. The CDR3 extends over 18 amino acids. The CDR3 DNA reads as TGTGCCACCAGTGATTTTCCAACTGGACAGGGGAGAATCGGGGAGCTGTTTTTT. It codes for CATSDFPTGQGRIGELFF.

This clone has only one observation. The chain has TRBV28 and TRBJ2-5; TRBD2 matches at 7 bases. Germline V gene data show CDR1 as MDHEN and CDR2 as SYDVKM. Losses at the gene ends were 6 bases for V and 6 bases for J; bases not matched to a gene: 7. The CDR3 has 13 amino acids. The CDR3 bases are TGTGCCAGCAGGCTCAGCGGGGTTCAGACCCAGTACTTC. Translation gives CASRLSGVQTQYF.

The chain recombines TRBV7-2 with TRBJ1-5; no definite D call. The CDR3 extends over 14 amino acids. Trimming cost V 4 bases and J 3 bases, with 10 bases left between them. CDR1 SGHTA and CDR2 FQGNSA come from the germline V gene. The CDR3 region is CASSSAAVNQPQHF. CDR3 bases: TGTGCCAGCAGCTCCGCGGCGGTCAATCAGCCCCAGCATTTT. The whole variable domain, remainder taken from reference TRBV7-2 and TRBJ1-5, is GAGVSQSPSNKVTEKGKDVELRCDPISGHTALYWYRQSLGQGLEFLIYFQGNSAPDKSGLPSDRFSAERTGGSVSTLTIQRTQQEDSAVYLCASSSAAVNQPQHFGDGTRLSIL.

V and J are TRBV9 and TRBJ1-2, with TRBD1 matching 11 bases. The germline V gene encodes CDR1 SGDLS and CDR2 YYNGEE. V was clipped by 3 bases and J by 3 bases; unmatched bases: 7. This CDR3 region has 16 residues. The CDR3 nucleotides are TGTGCCAGCAGCGCCGCGGACAGGGGGCAGCACTATGGCTACACCTTC. Protein product: CASSAADRGQHYGYTF.

The chain couples TRBV6-6 to TRBJ1-4; D might be TRBD1 (6 bases). Trimming cost V 5 bases and J 0 bases, with 25 bases left between them. Germline CDR1 and CDR2: MNHNY and SVGAGI (reference sequence). The CDR3 length is 20 residues. The CDR3 coding sequence is TGTGCCAGCAGTCAAAAAGAGGGGGGAGTTTCGCTTGCAACTAATGAAAAACTGTTTTTT. Encoded protein: CASSQKEGGVSLATNEKLFF.

V is TRBV30 and J is TRBJ2-5; D not certain. The CDR3 length is 13 residues. In germline, CDR1 is GTSNPN, CDR2 SVGIG (reference sequence). V lost 0 bases to trimming and J lost 0 bases, with 5 bases between them. The CDR3 is CAWSVGNQETQYF. In DNA, the CDR3 is TGTGCCTGGAGTGTGGGGAACCAAGAGACCCAGTACTTC.

The chain couples TRBV24-1 to TRBJ2-5; 10 nucleotides agree with TRBD1. Looked up from germline, CDR1 is KGHDR and CDR2 is SFDVKD. The CDR3 sequence is 15 residues long. With V trimmed by 4 bases and J by 4 bases, 5 bases remained unmatched. The CDR3 coding sequence is TGTGCCACCAGTGACACTGGACAGGGGGGAGAGACCCAGTACTTC. Encoded protein: CATSDTGQGGETQYF.

J is TRBJ2-5 and V is TRBV10-3; 11 bases agree with TRBD2. CDR3 length equals 16 residues. V dropped 11 bases and J dropped 2; count of bases not matched to a gene: 13. The germline gives CDR1 ENHRY, CDR2 SYGVKD. The CDR3 coding sequence is TGTGCCTCAGGGCCCTTAGCGGGGGGGACACAAGAGACCCAGTACTTC. Translation: CASGPLAGGTQETQYF.

The V and J genes are TRBV11-2 and TRBJ1-2; D unclear. Per germline, CDR1 SGHAT and CDR2 FQNNGV. The CDR3 is 13 amino acids. Between the trimmed V and J ends, which lost 5 bases and 8 bases, there was a span of 15 bases. The CDR3 coding sequence is TGTGCCAGCAGCGATAGATCACGTTACGGCTACACCTTC. This sequence encodes CASSDRSRYGYTF.

The chain employs TRBV5-4 and TRBJ2-2; D possibly corresponds to TRBD1 (6 bases). Germline values: CDR1 SGHNT, CDR2 YYREEE (reference sequence). This CDR3 comprises 16 residues. V gave up 6 bases and J gave up 0 bases, with 15 bases separating them. CDR3: CASTPPGTSNTGELFF. As DNA, the CDR3 is TGTGCCAGCACGCCACCCGGGACATCGAACACCGGGGAGCTGTTTTTT.

The chain links TRBV9 to TRBJ2-5, with 14 bases that match TRBD2. CDR3 size: 16 residues. Germline V gives CDR1 SGDLS, CDR2 YYNGEE. V shed 3 bases, J shed 2 bases, and the junction held 3 bases outside the gene matches. The CDR3 is CASSAGTSGGQETQYF. Here the CDR3 DNA reads TGTGCCAGCAGCGCCGGGACTAGCGGGGGTCAAGAGACCCAGTACTTC.

The gene calls are TRBV7-9 and TRBJ2-5; D gene ambiguous. This CDR3 has 17 amino acids. The ends were cut back, 2 bases at V and 2 bases at J, with 18 bases in the middle. CDR1 is SEHNR and CDR2 is FQNEAQ in the germline V gene (reference sequence). The CDR3 sequence is CASSLRSFGTEQETQYF. The CDR3 nucleotides read TGTGCCAGCAGCTTACGTTCATTCGGTACAGAACAAGAGACCCAGTACTTC.

The V call is TRBV4-1, the J call TRBJ2-5; D ambiguous. V shed 4 bases and J shed 1 base, with 10 bases lying between them. This CDR3 has 14 residues. Germline V lookup: CDR1 MGHRA, CDR2 YSYEKL. CDR3 residues: CASSRGPFQETQYF. Written as DNA, the CDR3 is TGCGCCAGCAGCCGGGGTCCCTTCCAAGAGACCCAGTACTTC.

The gene calls are TRBV6-5 and TRBJ1-5, with 7 positions matching TRBD1. The length of the CDR3 is 13 residues. The junction had 5 bases not matched to a gene; V was cut back by 8 bases and J by 4 bases. The germline CDR1 and CDR2 sequences are MNHEY and SVGAGI. This CDR3 is CASGGTVNQPQHF. Here the CDR3 DNA reads TGTGCCAGCGGAGGGACAGTTAATCAGCCCCAGCATTTT.

The table lists this clone with a count of one. The CDR3 loop is CASSATYNEQFF. CDR3 sequence (DNA): TGTGCCAGCAGTGCCACCTACAATGAGCAGTTCTTC. This chain connects TRBV28 to TRBJ2-1; D is unclear. The CDR3 loop spans 12 amino acids. CDR1 is MDHEN and CDR2 is SYDVKM in the germline V gene. Deletions cut 5 bases from V and 2 bases from J, with 4 bases between.

The V gene is TRBV11-2, the J gene TRBJ1-4, with D perhaps matching TRBD1 (5 bases). The CDR3 sequence is 16 residues long. Germline V gene sequence: CDR1 SGHAT, CDR2 FQNNGV. Trimming pared 1 base from V and 0 bases from J, leaving 9 bases between. CDR3 protein: CASSLGQLATNEKLFF. CDR3 in DNA: TGTGCCAGCAGCTTAGGACAGCTTGCAACTAATGAAAAACTGTTTTTT.

The chain carries TRBV6-4 and TRBJ2-5, with no clear D. CDR3 size: 13 residues. V was trimmed by 5 bases and J by 4 bases, leaving 11 bases between them. The germline V gene encodes CDR1 MRHNA and CDR2 SNTAGT. This chain's CDR3 is CASSWSWGETQYF. The CDR3 DNA is TGTGCCAGCAGTTGGTCTTGGGGAGAGACCCAGTACTTC.

The rearrangement joins TRBV2 to TRBJ2-5; D may be TRBD2 (5 bases). The ends were cut back, 9 bases at V and 2 bases at J, with 19 bases in the middle. CDR1 is SNHLY and CDR2 is FYNNEI in the germline V gene. CDR3 length: 15 residues. CDR3 protein: CARRGYGGEQETQYF. In nucleotides, the CDR3 is TGTGCCAGACGGGGTTATGGTGGGGAACAAGAGACCCAGTACTTC. The whole variable domain, filled in from reference TRBV2 and TRBJ2-5, reads EPEVTQTPSHQVTQMGQEVILRCVPISNHLYFYWYRQILGQKVEFLVSFYNNEISEKSEIFDDQFSVERPDGSNFTLKIRSTKLEDSAMYFCARRGYGGEQETQYFGPGTRLLVL.

This clone was seen a few times. The rearrangement links TRBV4-1 to TRBJ1-6; TRBD1 matches 7 bases. Germline CDR1 reads MGHRA; CDR2 reads YSYEKL. Germline trimming cut 0 bases from V and 11 bases from J; bases unmatched to any gene: 4. The CDR3 extends over 14 amino acids. The CDR3 coding sequence is TGCGCCAGCAGCCAAGAACAGGGGATCCCACCCCTCCACTTT. Amino acids: CASSQEQGIPPLHF.

This sequence joins TRBV30 and TRBJ1-1; D gene uncertain. This CDR3 spans 14 amino acids. V lost 3 bases and J 5 bases, leaving 16 bases between the germline ends. Germline CDR1 GTSNPN, CDR2 SVGIG (reference sequence). The CDR3 coding sequence is TGTGCCTGGAGACCCGTCTTCTCGGGGACTGAAGCTTTCTTT. This encodes CAWRPVFSGTEAFF.

This sequence joins TRBV25-1 and TRBJ2-1; D unresolved. The CDR3 runs to 12 residues. V gave up 8 bases and J gave up 9 bases, with 14 bases separating them. Germline assignment: CDR1 MGHDK and CDR2 SYGVNS. CDR3 residues: CASSGPPFEQFF. The CDR3, as DNA: TGTGCCAGCTCCGGGCCCCCTTTTGAGCAGTTCTTC.